Below are 8 T cell receptor beta chains sequenced from a single sample in a study of cytomegalovirus exposure and HLA in healthy donors. PCR amplification relied on 60 Vbeta primers (plus 13 Jbeta primers). TCRdb's copy holds only in-frame clones and misses some; the assay was immunoSEQ multiplex PCR. The sample records about 160,000 clones, approximately 85% being singletons. The sample comprised PBMCs. All receptors derive from a man over 45 in good health and CMV-seropositive.

This clone was seen a single time. V usage is TRBV5-6 and J usage is TRBJ1-2; 7 bases match TRBD1. The length of the CDR3 is 16 residues. Germline V gene sequence: CDR1 SGHDT, CDR2 YYEEEE. The V gene end was trimmed by 0 bases and the J gene end by 6 bases; junction bases not matched to a gene: 11. The CDR3 sequence: CASSLAIEGAGNGYTF. The CDR3 DNA is TGTGCCAGCAGCTTGGCCATCGAGGGGGCTGGGAATGGCTACACCTTC.

The genes are TRBV4-2 and TRBJ1-1; the D gene is possibly TRBD1 (5 bases). V gave up 1 base and J gave up 0 bases, with 15 bases separating them. Germline values: CDR1 LGHNA, CDR2 YNFKEQ. The CDR3 spans 17 residues. The CDR3 sequence is CASSQGDSRFMNTEAFF. Here the CDR3 DNA reads TGTGCCAGCAGCCAAGGTGACAGCCGATTTATGAACACTGAAGCTTTCTTT.

This chain connects TRBV6-5 to TRBJ2-1; a weak D match, TRBD1 (5 bases). CDR1 is MNHEY, CDR2 SVGAGI, per germline. V lost 0 bases to trimming and J lost 2 bases, with 11 bases between them. This CDR3 contains 16 residues. CDR3 loop: CASSYSRRGAYNEQFF. The CDR3, as DNA: TGTGCCAGCAGTTACTCGAGAAGGGGCGCCTACAATGAGCAGTTCTTC.

The chain employs TRBV19 and TRBJ1-2, with a possible D match to TRBD1 (6 bases). Germline CDR1 and CDR2: LNHDA and SQIVND (reference sequence). V shed 5 bases and J shed 7 bases, with 14 bases lying between them. This CDR3 is built from 13 residues. Here the CDR3 reads CASSSTRGSGYTF. DNA of the CDR3: TGTGCCAGTAGTTCGACCAGGGGATCTGGCTACACCTTC.

This chain joins TRBV9 and TRBJ2-3; 9 nucleotides line up with TRBD2. This CDR3 comprises 17 residues. Germline values: CDR1 SGDLS, CDR2 YYNGEE. Trimming cost V 4 bases and J 3 bases; bases outside gene matches: 12. CDR3 sequence (DNA): TGTGCCAGCAGCCCAACGGGGGGTGCGGGAGGGACAGATACGCAGTATTTT. This codes for CASSPTGGAGGTDTQYF.

The rearrangement links TRBV7-9 to TRBJ1-2, with 8 bases that match TRBD1. Trimming removed 5 bases from V and 4 bases from J; junction bases left unmatched: 15. The CDR3 is made up of 17 amino acids. Germline CDR1 is SEHNR and CDR2 is FQNEAQ (reference sequence). The CDR3 spells CASSTGQVRAHTYGYTF. CDR3 nucleotide sequence: TGTGCCAGCAGCACGGGACAGGTTAGGGCGCACACCTATGGCTACACCTTC.

The chain combines TRBV6-1 with TRBJ2-7, with 8 positions matching TRBD2. The CDR3 has 15 residues. The germline V gene has CDR1 MNHNS and CDR2 SASEGT. V was clipped by 5 bases and J by 0 bases; unmatched bases: 6. This CDR3 reads CASSPASGFSYEQYF. In DNA form, the CDR3 reads TGTGCCAGCAGTCCGGCTAGCGGGTTCTCCTACGAGCAGTACTTC.

This rearrangement joins TRBV7-2 to TRBJ1-2, with D possibly TRBD1 on 5 matching bases. This CDR3 is built from 16 residues. Trimming left V 0 bases short and J 6 bases short, with 17 bases between. Germline CDR1 reads SGHTA; CDR2 reads FQGNSA. CDR3 in DNA: TGTGCCAGCAGCTTAGCGGGGCAGGACCGGGTGGATGGCTACACCTTC. It encodes CASSLAGQDRVDGYTF.